This TCR beta chain is from a study of identical twins. V lost 0 bases and J 0 bases, leaving 9 bases between the germline ends. Germline V lookup: CDR1 MGHRA, CDR2 YSYEKL. The CDR3 is 16 residues long. MiXCR, run by TCRdb on the 5' RACE reads, gives a single entry per CDR3 protein. The repertoire holds roughly 1,500,000 distinct CDR3 sequences, with around 33% as singletons. Sequenced: cord blood. The sequence derives from a newborn girl in good health. The chain joins TRBV4-1 to TRBJ2-1, with D uncertain. CDR3 residues: CASSQDRRRSYNEQFF. CDR3 sequence (DNA): TGCGCCAGCAGCCAAGATCGCCGCCGCTCCTACAATGAGCAGTTCTTC.